The rows below give T cell receptor beta chains drawn from one sample of a study of blood T cell repertoires in COVID-19. This table comes from immunoSEQ multiplex PCR, and its TCRdb copy is limited to in-frame clones, with some not included. The sample consists of fewer than 250,000 clones, around 84% of them appearing once. Sequencing was done on a sample of peripheral blood. These receptors were obtained from a middle-aged man with acute or convalescent COVID-19. Each CDR3 is given with its conserved first and last residue. D genes are given only for firm matches. Clone size is not always given. Where it is, it says once, few, many or a class for expanded clones.

J gene | D gene | clone size | V gene | CDR3 DNA | CDR3 protein
TRBJ1-5 | . | . | TRBV21-1 | TGTGCCAGCCGACTAGGGTGGCAGGGCCTTTATAGCAATCAGCCCCAGCATTTT | CASRLGWQGLYSNQPQHF
TRBJ2-2 | TRBD2 | . | TRBV27 | TGTGCCAGCAGTTTGGGACTAGCTAAGGGCGGGGAGCTGTTTTTT | CASSLGLAKGGELFF
TRBJ2-7 | TRBD2 | once | TRBV7-6 | TGTGCCAGCAGCTTATCCGGCGGGGGGGCCGGAGAGCAGTACTTC | CASSLSGGGAGEQYF
TRBJ1-6 | . | . | TRBV3-1/TRBV3-2 | TGTGCCAGCAGCCACTCTCCTCGGGTAGTCTATAATTCACCCCTCCACTTT | CASSHSPRVVYNSPLHF
TRBJ2-2 | TRBD2 | . | TRBV5-1 | TGCGCCAGCAGTCGGACTAGCGGGGGGCCAGAAACCGGGGAGCTGTTTTTT | CASSRTSGGPETGELFF
TRBJ2-7 | TRBD1 | . | TRBV5-1 | TGCGCCAGCAGATATGGCGGGACAGGGACCTACGAGCAGTACTTC | CASRYGGTGTYEQYF
TRBJ1-1 | . | . | TRBV11-2 | TGTGCCAGCAGACCGGCAGGGGCATCAAACACTGAAGCTTTCTTT | CASRPAGASNTEAFF
TRBJ2-3 | . | . | TRBV29-1 | TGCAGCGCGGGGCAGGGGTCAGATACGCAGTATTTT | CSAGQGSDTQYF
TRBJ2-1 | . | once | TRBV7-6 | TGTGCCAGCAGCCCTCACAGGGAAGGGACCTACAATGAGCAGTTCTTC | CASSPHREGTYNEQFF
TRBJ2-7 | . | . | TRBV5-4 | TGTGCCAGCAGCTTGCCCCCGGAACAGGGTTCTTCCTACGAGCAGTACTTC | CASSLPPEQGSSYEQYF
TRBJ2-3 | TRBD1 | . | TRBV11-3 | TGTGCCAGCAGCCCTGGGACAGGTTCGATAGATACGCAGTATTTT | CASSPGTGSIDTQYF
TRBJ1-2 | TRBD1 | . | TRBV18 | TGTGCCAGCTCACCGCTTGACAGGGATTCTGGCTACACCTTC | CASSPLDRDSGYTF
TRBJ1-2 | TRBD1 | . | TRBV6-5 | TGTGCCAGCACCACCGGACAGGGGGCAAGTGGCTACACCTTC | CASTTGQGASGYTF
TRBJ2-2 | TRBD1 | once | TRBV27 | TGTGCCAGCAGAGAGGGCGGGACAGGGCTCACCGGGGAGCTGTTTTTT | CASREGGTGLTGELFF
TRBJ1-2 | . | . | TRBV6-5 | TGTGCCAGCAGGGGGGGGGCGCAGGGCGGAGGCTACACCTTC | CASRGGAQGGGYTF
TRBJ2-5 | . | . | TRBV7-3 | TGTGCCAGCAGCTCTGGCAGCCAAGAGACCCAGTACTTC | CASSSGSQETQYF
TRBJ2-7 | . | . | TRBV3-1/TRBV3-2 | TGTGCCAGCAGCCAGGGAGGGACAACGATCGAGCAGTACTTC | CASSQGGTTIEQYF
TRBJ2-5 | TRBD1 | . | TRBV7-9 | TGTGCCAGCAGCTTAGTTGGACAGGGGATCCAAGAGACCCAGTACTTC | CASSLVGQGIQETQYF
TRBJ1-5 | . | . | TRBV30 | TGTGCCTGGAGTAGAGGAGGTCACAATCAGCCCCAGCATTTT | CAWSRGGHNQPQHF
TRBJ2-7 | . | . | TRBV4-1 | TGCGCCAGCAGCCGACGCAGTGGTGGAGCCTACGAGCAGTACTTC | CASSRRSGGAYEQYF
TRBJ2-1 | TRBD1 | . | TRBV28 | TGTGCCAGCAGTTTAGCGACAGGGGGCTACAATGAGCAGTTCTTC | CASSLATGGYNEQFF
TRBJ2-2 | TRBD1 | . | TRBV5-6 | TGTGCCAGCAGCAAACAGGGGCGGGACACCGGGGAGCTGTTTTTT | CASSKQGRDTGELFF
TRBJ2-1 | . | . | TRBV9 | TGTGCCAGCAGCCCCCAATACAATGAGCAGTTCTTC | CASSPQYNEQFF
TRBJ2-7 | . | . | TRBV2 | TGTGCCAGCATGGGGGGTTACGAGCAGTACTTC | CASMGGYEQYF
TRBJ1-1 | TRBD1 | once | TRBV29-1 | TGCAGCGCAAACAGGGGCCGGAACACTGAAGCTTTCTTT | CSANRGRNTEAFF
TRBJ1-1 | . | . | TRBV4-2 | TGTGCCAGCAGCCGTCAGGTATTGAACACTGAAGCTTTCTTT | CASSRQVLNTEAFF
TRBJ1-2 | . | . | TRBV20-1 | TGCAGTGCTAGACAGTCCCTGGGCTACACCTTC | CSARQSLGYTF
TRBJ1-1 | . | once | TRBV30 | TGTGCCTGGAACACGTTAAGGAACACTGAAGCTTTCTTT | CAWNTLRNTEAFF
TRBJ1-6 | . | many | TRBV18 | TGTGCCAGCTCACCACTCCCCGATGGGGAGGCCCTCCACTTT | CASSPLPDGEALHF
TRBJ1-2 | . | . | TRBV3-1/TRBV3-2 | TGTGCCAGCAGCCAAGGGGCTACCTATGGCTACACCTTC | CASSQGATYGYTF
TRBJ1-2 | . | . | TRBV7-2 | TGTGCCAGCAGTCAAAACTATGGCTACACCTTC | CASSQNYGYTF
TRBJ1-1 | . | . | TRBV6-5 | TGTGCCATCCCCGTGGGGACAACAAAAGCTTTCTTT | CAIPVGTTKAFF
TRBJ2-2 | . | . | TRBV15 | TGTGCCACCAGCAGAGGACACCCGGCGAACACCGGGGAGCTGTTTTTT | CATSRGHPANTGELFF
TRBJ1-1 | . | . | TRBV19 | TGTGCCAGTAGTCTCGGGACTAAGGGAATGAACACTGAAGCTTTCTTT | CASSLGTKGMNTEAFF
TRBJ2-7 | TRBD1 | once | TRBV28 | TGTGCCAGCAGTTCCCCGGGCGGAGACAGGGGGCCATACGAGCAGTACTTC | CASSSPGGDRGPYEQYF
TRBJ1-6 | . | few | TRBV27 | TGTGCCAGCAGTTTCGGGGGAAGGAATTCACCCCTCCACTTT | CASSFGGRNSPLHF
TRBJ1-2 | . | . | TRBV5-1 | TGCGCCAGCAGCTTGGGGCTGGCGGGGGGCTATGGCTACACCTTC | CASSLGLAGGYGYTF
TRBJ2-7 | TRBD2 | . | TRBV2 | TGTGCCAGCAAGTCCGGGACTAACTCCTACGAGCAGTACTTC | CASKSGTNSYEQYF
TRBJ2-2 | . | . | TRBV3-1/TRBV3-2 | TGTGCCAGCAGCCCGGGAATTCAGGCCGGGGAGCTGTTTTTT | CASSPGIQAGELFF
TRBJ1-3 | TRBD1 | . | TRBV4-1 | TGCGCCAGCAGCCAAGATTATACAGGGGTAGGAAACACCATATATTTT | CASSQDYTGVGNTIYF
TRBJ2-3 | TRBD1 | . | TRBV5-4 | TGTGCCAGCAGCTCCAGTACAGGGGCAGATACGCAGTATTTT | CASSSSTGADTQYF
TRBJ1-2 | . | . | TRBV11-2 | TGTGCCAGCAGCACCCAGGGGAACTATGGCTACACCTTC | CASSTQGNYGYTF
TRBJ1-5 | . | . | TRBV10-3 | TGTGCCATCAGTGAGTCGGGGGGATATCAGCCCCAGCATTTT | CAISESGGYQPQHF
TRBJ2-7 | . | few | TRBV28 | TGTGCCATCGCAGACAGGTTTAACTACGAGCAGTACTTC | CAIADRFNYEQYF
TRBJ2-1 | . | . | TRBV3-1/TRBV3-2 | TGTGCCAGCAGCCTCAACCGGGCCTACAATGAGCAGTTCTTC | CASSLNRAYNEQFF
TRBJ2-3 | TRBD1 | . | TRBV5-1 | TGCGCCAGCAGCCCCTCCCCGGACAGGGGCACAGATACGCAGTATTTT | CASSPSPDRGTDTQYF
TRBJ1-3 | . | . | TRBV3-1/TRBV3-2 | TGTGCCAGCACTCCCTACTCTGGAAACACCATATATTTT | CASTPYSGNTIYF
TRBJ1-2 | TRBD1 | few | TRBV5-6 | TGTGCCAGCAGCCCCGGGACAGGGGGCTATGGCTACACCTTC | CASSPGTGGYGYTF
TRBJ1-4 | . | . | TRBV5-1 | TGCGCCAGCAGGACAGACGTTAATGAAAAACTGTTTTTT | CASRTDVNEKLFF
TRBJ1-2 | TRBD1 | . | TRBV6-5 | TGTGCCAGCAGTCTAGGGACAGGGTATGGCTACACCTTC | CASSLGTGYGYTF
TRBJ1-2 | . | . | TRBV5-4 | TGTGCCAGCAGCTTGGCTGCAGAGGATGGCTACACCTTC | CASSLAAEDGYTF
TRBJ1-5 | . | . | TRBV4-1 | TGCGCCAGCAGCCCTTCAAGCCGAAGCAATCAGCCCCAGCATTTT | CASSPSSRSNQPQHF
TRBJ1-1 | . | . | TRBV2 | TGTGCCAGCAGCCTCTTGTGGGCGAACACTGAAGCTTTCTTT | CASSLLWANTEAFF
TRBJ1-5 | TRBD1 | . | TRBV15 | TGTGCCACCAGCAGAGTCTCGACAGGGAATCAGCCCCAGCATTTT | CATSRVSTGNQPQHF
TRBJ2-1 | TRBD2 | . | TRBV12-3/TRBV12-4 | TGTGCCAGCACCGGGGACTATCGGCATGAGCAGTTCTTC | CASTGDYRHEQFF
TRBJ1-2 | . | . | TRBV5-6 | TGTGCCAGCAGCTTGGGCCAGTCTAACTATGGCTACACCTTC | CASSLGQSNYGYTF
TRBJ1-5 | TRBD1 | few | TRBV2 | TGTGCCAGCAGTTTAGACAGGGGCAATCAGCCCCAGCATTTT | CASSLDRGNQPQHF
TRBJ1-1 | . | once | TRBV19 | TGTGCCAGTAGTCCGCGGGGGGACAACACTGAAGCTTTCTTT | CASSPRGDNTEAFF
TRBJ1-2 | . | . | TRBV6-5 | TGTGCCAGCAGTTATTTACCCAGGGTCGGAGGCTACACCTTC | CASSYLPRVGGYTF
TRBJ2-5 | TRBD2 | . | TRBV30 | TGTGCCTGGACGCGGGGGGCCCCCGGGGAGACCCAGTACTTC | CAWTRGAPGETQYF